Detailed here is one T cell receptor (beta chain). The target antigen is unknown. A much larger clone lies one base from this, so it may be a read error. The CDR3 runs 14 residues. The V gene's germline CDR1 is GTSNPN and CDR2 SVGIG (reference sequence). A modified ARM-PCR protocol with three rounds of nested PCR amplified TCRbeta. TCRdb fed the multiplex PCR reads into MiXCR, producing one record per CDR3 protein. The table shows tens of thousands of distinct CDR3 sequences, with 70% to 90% occurring only once. No cell sorting was done before RNA was extracted from the tissue. The normal lung tissue was taken more than 3 cm from the tumor edge. Chemotherapy-naive patients with new lung cancer underwent thoracic surgery in China, August–November 2014. These data are taken from a study of tumor and adjacent non-tumor tissue in lung cancer. The study's findings and limits: Patients with more diverse tumor TCRs had worse survival. Normal lung showed higher cumulative top 100 clone frequency than tumor.

The sequence was obtained from a man in his sixties with non-small cell lung cancer. Sequenced input: distant non-tumor lung tissue. The J gene is TRBJ2-1, the V gene TRBV30; 8 bases line up with TRBD1. CDR3 coding DNA: TGTGCCTGGACCGCAGGGGGCACCTACGATGAGCAGTTCTTC. It is translated as CAWTAGGTYDEQFF. Using reference TRBV30 and TRBJ2-1 for the parts outside the CDR3, the full variable domain is SQTIHQWPATLVQPVGSPLSLECTVEGTSNPNLYWYRQAAGRGLQLLFYSVGIGQISSEVPQNLSASRPQDRQFILSSKKLLLSDSGFYLCAWTAGGTYDEQFFGPGTRLTVL.